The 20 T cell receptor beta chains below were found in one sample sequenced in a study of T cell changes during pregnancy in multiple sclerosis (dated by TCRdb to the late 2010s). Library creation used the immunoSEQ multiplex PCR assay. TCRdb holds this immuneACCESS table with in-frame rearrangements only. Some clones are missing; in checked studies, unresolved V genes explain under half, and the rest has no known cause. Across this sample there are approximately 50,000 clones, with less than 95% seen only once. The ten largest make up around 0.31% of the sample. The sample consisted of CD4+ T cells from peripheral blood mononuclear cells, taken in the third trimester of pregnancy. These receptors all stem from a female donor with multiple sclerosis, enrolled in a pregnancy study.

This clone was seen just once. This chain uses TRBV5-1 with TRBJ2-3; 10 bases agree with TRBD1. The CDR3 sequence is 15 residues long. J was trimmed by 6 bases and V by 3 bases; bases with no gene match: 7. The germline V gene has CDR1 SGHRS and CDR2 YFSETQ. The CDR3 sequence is CASSYRPGQGDTQYF. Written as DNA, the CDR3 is TGCGCCAGCAGCTATCGGCCGGGACAGGGGGATACGCAGTATTTT.

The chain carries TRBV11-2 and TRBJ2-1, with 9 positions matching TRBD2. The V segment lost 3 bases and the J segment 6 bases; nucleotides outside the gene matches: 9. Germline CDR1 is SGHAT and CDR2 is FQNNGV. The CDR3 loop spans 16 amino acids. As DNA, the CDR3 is TGTGCCAGCAGCTTCGGGGTTGCGGGAGGGGCCAATGAGCAGTTCTTC. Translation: CASSFGVAGGANEQFF.

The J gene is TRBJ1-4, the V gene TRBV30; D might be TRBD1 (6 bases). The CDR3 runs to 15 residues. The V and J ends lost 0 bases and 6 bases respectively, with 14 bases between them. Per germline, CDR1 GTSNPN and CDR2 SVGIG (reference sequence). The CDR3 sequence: CAWSVTHRVDEKLFF. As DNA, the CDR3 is TGTGCCTGGAGTGTTACACACAGGGTCGATGAAAAACTGTTTTTT.

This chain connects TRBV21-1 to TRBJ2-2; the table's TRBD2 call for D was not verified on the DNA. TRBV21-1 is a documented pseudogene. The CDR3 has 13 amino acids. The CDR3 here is CASRPAGRGELFF. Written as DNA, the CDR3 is TGTGCCAGCAGACCGGCGGGGCGCGGGGAGCTGTTTTTT.

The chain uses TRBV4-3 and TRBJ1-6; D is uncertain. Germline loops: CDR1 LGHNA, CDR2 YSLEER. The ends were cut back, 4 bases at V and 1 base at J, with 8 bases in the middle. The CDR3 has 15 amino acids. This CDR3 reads CASSPRVSYNSPLHF. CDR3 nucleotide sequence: TGCGCCAGCAGCCCGAGGGTTTCCTATAATTCACCCCTCCACTTT.

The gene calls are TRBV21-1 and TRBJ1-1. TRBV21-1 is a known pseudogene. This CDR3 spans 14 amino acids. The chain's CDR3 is CASSKRNRGTEAFF. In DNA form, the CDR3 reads TGTGCCAGCAGCAAACGGAACCGGGGCACTGAAGCTTTCTTT.

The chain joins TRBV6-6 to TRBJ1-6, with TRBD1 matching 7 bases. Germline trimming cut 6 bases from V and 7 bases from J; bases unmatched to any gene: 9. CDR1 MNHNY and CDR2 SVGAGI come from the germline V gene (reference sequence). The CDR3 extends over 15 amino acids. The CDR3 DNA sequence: TGTGCCAGCAGGGCGACAGGGATCTACAATTCACCCCTCCACTTT. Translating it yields CASRATGIYNSPLHF.

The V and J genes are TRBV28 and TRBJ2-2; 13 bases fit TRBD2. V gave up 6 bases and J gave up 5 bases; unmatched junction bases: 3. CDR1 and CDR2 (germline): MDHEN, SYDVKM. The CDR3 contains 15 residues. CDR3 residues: CASSRTSGRTGELFF. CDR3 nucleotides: TGTGCCAGCAGCCGGACTAGCGGGAGAACCGGGGAGCTGTTTTTT.

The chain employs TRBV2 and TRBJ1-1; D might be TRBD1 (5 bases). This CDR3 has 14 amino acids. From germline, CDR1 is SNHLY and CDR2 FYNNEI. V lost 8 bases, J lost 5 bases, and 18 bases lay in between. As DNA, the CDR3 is TGTGCCAGCCGACCAAGGGTGACAGTTACTGAAGCTTTCTTT. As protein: CASRPRVTVTEAFF.

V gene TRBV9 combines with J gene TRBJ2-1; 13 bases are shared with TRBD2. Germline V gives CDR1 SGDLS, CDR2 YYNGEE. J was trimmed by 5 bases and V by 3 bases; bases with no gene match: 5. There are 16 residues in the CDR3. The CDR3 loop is CASSEPGLAGNNEQFF. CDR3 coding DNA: TGTGCCAGCAGCGAACCGGGACTAGCGGGGAACAATGAGCAGTTCTTC.

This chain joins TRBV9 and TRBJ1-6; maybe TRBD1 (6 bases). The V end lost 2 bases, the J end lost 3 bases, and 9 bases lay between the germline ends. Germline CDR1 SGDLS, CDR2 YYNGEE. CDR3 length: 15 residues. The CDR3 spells CASSVTGIYNSPLHF. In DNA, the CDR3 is TGTGCCAGCAGCGTTACAGGGATCTATAATTCACCCCTCCACTTT. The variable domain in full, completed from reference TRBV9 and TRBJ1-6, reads DSGVTQTPKHLITATGQRVTLRCSPRSGDLSVYWYQQSLDQGLQFLIQYYNGEERAKGNILERFSAQQFPDLHSELNLSSLELGDSALYFCASSVTGIYNSPLHFGNGTRLTVT.

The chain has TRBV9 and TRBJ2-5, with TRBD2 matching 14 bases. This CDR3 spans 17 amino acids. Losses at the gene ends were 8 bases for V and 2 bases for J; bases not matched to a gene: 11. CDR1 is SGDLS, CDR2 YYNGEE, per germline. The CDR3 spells CASSGTSGRSGQETQYF. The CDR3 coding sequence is TGTGCCAGTTCCGGGACTAGCGGGAGATCGGGGCAAGAGACCCAGTACTTC.

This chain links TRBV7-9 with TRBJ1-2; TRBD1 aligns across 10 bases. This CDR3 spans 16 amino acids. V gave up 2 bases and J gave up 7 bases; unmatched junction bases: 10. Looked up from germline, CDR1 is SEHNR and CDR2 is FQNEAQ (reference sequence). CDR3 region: CASSLLATGGLSGYTF. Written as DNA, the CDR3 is TGTGCCAGCAGCTTACTCGCGACAGGGGGCTTGAGTGGCTACACCTTC.

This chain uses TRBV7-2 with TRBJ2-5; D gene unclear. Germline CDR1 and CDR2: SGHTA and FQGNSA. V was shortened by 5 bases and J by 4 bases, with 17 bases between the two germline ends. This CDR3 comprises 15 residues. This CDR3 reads CASSRFLAGGETQYF. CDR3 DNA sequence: TGTGCCAGCAGCCGATTTTTGGCTGGCGGAGAGACCCAGTACTTC.

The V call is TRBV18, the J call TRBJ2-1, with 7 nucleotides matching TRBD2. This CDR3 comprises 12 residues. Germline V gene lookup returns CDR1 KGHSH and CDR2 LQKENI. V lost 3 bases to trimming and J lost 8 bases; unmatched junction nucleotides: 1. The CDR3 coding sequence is TGTGCCAGCTCACCGGGGGGGGATGAGCAGTTCTTC. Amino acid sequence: CASSPGGDEQFF.

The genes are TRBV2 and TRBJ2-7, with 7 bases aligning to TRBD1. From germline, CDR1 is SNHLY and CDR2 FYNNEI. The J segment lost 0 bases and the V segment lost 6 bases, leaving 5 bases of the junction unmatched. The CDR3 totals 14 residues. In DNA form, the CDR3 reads TGTGCCAGCAGAGGGGGCCTAAGCTCCTACGAGCAGTACTTC. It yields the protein CASRGGLSSYEQYF.

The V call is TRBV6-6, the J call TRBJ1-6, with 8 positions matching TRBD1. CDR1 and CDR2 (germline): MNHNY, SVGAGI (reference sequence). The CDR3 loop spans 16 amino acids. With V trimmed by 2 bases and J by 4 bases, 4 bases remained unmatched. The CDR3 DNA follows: TGTGCCAGCAGTTACGGGCAGGGGGCTTATAATTCACCCCTCCACTTT. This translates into CASSYGQGAYNSPLHF.

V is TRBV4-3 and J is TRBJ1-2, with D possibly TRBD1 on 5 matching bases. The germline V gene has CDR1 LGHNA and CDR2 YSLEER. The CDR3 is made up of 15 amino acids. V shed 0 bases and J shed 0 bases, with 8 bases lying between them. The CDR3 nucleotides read TGCGCCAGCAGCCAAGAGCAAGGGGCTAACTATGGCTACACCTTC. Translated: CASSQEQGANYGYTF.

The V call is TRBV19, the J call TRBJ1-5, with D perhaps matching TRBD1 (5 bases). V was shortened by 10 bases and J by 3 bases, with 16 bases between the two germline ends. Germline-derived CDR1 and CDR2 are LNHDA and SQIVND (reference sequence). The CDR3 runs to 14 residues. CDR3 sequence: CAIWDGSINQPQHF. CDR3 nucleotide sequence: TGTGCCATATGGGACGGGAGCATCAATCAGCCCCAGCATTTT.

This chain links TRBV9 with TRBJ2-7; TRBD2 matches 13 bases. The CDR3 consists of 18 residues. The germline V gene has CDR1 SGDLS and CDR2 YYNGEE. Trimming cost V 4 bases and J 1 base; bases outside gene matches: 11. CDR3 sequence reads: CASSSGLAGQGPSYEQYF. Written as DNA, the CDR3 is TGTGCCAGCAGCTCGGGACTAGCGGGACAAGGGCCATCCTACGAGCAGTACTTC.